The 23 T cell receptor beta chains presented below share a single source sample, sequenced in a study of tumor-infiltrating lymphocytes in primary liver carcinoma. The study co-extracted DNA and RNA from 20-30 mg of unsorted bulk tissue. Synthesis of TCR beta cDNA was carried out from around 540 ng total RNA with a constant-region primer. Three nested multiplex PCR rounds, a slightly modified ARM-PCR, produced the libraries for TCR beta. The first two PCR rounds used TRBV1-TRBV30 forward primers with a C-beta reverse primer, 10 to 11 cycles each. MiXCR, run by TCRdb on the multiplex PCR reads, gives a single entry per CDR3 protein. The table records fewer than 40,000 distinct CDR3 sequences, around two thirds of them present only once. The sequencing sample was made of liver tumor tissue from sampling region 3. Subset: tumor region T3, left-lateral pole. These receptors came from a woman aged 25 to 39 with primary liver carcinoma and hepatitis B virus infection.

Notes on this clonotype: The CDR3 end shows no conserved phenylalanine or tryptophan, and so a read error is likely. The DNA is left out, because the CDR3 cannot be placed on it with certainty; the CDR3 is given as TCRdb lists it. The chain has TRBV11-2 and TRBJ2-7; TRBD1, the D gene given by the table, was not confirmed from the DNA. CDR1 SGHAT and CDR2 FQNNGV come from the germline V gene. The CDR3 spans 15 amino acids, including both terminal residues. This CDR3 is CASSFLQGPSYVQYL.

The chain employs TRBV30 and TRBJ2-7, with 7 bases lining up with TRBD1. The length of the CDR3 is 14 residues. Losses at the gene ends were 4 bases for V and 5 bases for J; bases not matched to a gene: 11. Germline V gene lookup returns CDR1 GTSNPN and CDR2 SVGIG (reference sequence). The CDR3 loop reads CAWNRGADSHEQYF. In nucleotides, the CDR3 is TGTGCCTGGAACAGGGGTGCTGACTCGCACGAGCAGTACTTC.

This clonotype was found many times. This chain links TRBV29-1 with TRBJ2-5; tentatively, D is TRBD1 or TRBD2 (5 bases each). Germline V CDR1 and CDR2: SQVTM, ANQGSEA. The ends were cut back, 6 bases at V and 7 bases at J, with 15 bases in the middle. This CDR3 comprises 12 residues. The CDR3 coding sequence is TGCAGCGTGCGATTGAGAGGGGCGACCCAGTACTTC. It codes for CSVRLRGATQYF.

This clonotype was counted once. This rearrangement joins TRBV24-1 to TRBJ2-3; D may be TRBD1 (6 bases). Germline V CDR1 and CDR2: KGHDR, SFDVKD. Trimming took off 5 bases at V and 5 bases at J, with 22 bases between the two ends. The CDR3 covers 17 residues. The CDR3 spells CATSAGIGTTSGDTQYF. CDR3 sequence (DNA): TGTGCCACCAGTGCTGGTATAGGGACAACCTCCGGAGATACGCAGTATTTT.

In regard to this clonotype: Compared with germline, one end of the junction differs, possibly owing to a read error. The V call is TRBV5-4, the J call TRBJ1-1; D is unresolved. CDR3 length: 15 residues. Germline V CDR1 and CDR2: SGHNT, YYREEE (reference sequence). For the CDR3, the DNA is TGTGCCAGCAGCTGGTCCGGGGTCGGGTACACTGAAGCCTTCTTT. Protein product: CASSWSGVGYTEAFF. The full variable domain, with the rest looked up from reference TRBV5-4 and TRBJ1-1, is ETGVTQSPTHLIKTRGQQVTLRCSSQSGHNTVSWYQQALGQGPQFIFQYYREEENGRGNFPPRFSGLQFPNYSSELNVNALELDDSALYLCASSWSGVGYTEAFFGQGTRLTVV.

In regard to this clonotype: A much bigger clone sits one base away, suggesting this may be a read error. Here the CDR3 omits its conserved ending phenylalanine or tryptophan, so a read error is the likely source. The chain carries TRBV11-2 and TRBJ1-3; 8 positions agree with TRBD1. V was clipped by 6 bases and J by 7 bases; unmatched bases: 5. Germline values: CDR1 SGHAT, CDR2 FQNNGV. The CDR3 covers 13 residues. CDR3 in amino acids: CASRRTGSNTIYL. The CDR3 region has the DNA TGTGCCAGCAGAAGGACAGGGTCGAACACCATATATCTT.

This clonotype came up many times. The CDR3: CASSSGVHNEQFF. The DNA for the CDR3 is TGTGCCAGCAGTTCAGGGGTTCACAATGAGCAGTTCTTC. V usage is TRBV12-3 or TRBV12-4 and J usage is TRBJ2-1; weak D call: TRBD1 (6 bases). There are 13 residues in the CDR3. Trimming pared 4 bases from V and 5 bases from J, leaving 9 bases between.

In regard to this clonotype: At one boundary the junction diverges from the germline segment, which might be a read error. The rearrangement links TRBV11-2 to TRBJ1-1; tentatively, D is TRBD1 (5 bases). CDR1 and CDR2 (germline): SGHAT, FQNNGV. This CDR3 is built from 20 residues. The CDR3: CGSSPHRHGHLRFWGYEAFF. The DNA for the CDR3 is TGTGGCAGCAGCCCACATCGACACGGACACCTTCGCTTTTGGGGCTATGAAGCTTTCTTT.

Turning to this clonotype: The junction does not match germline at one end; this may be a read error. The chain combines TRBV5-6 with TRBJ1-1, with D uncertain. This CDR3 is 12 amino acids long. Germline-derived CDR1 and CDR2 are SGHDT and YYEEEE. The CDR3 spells CVSSLVLAEAFF. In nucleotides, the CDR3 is TGTGTCAGCAGCTTGGTTTTGGCTGAAGCTTTCTTT.

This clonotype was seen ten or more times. The CDR3 DNA is TGTGCCAGCAGTTTCGGGGACAGGGGGGCGGCTACGCAGTATTTT. Translation gives CASSFGDRGAATQYF. This chain connects TRBV12-3 or TRBV12-4 to TRBJ2-3, with 11 nucleotides matching TRBD1. This CDR3 is 15 amino acids long. V lost 3 bases and J lost 8; bases outside the gene matches: 7.

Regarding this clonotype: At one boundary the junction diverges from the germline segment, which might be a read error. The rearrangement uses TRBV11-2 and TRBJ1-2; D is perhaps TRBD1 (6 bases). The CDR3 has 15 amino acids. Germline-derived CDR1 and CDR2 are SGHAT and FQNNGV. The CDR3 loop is CASSFDPGANYGYSF. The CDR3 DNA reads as TGTGCCAGCAGCTTTGACCCAGGGGCCAACTATGGCTACAGCTTC.

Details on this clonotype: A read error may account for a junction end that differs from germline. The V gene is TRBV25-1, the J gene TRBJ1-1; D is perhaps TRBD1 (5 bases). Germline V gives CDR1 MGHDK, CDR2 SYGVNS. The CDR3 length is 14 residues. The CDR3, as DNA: TGTGCCAGCAGTGAATATATTATGGGGCAGCGAGCTCTCTTC. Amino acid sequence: CASSEYIMGQRALF.

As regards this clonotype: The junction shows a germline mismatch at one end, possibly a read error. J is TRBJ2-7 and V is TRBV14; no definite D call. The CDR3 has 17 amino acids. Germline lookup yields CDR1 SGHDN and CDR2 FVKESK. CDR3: CASSQESAETRSYGQYF. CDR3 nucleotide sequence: TGTGCCAGCAGCCAAGAGTCGGCGGAGACCAGGTCCTACGGGCAGTACTTC.

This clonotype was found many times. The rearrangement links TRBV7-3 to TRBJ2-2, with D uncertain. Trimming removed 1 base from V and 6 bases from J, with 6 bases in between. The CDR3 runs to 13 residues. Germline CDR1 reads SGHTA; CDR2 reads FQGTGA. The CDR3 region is CASSLIGPGELFF. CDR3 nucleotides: TGTGCCAGCAGCTTAATAGGTCCCGGGGAGCTGTTTTTT. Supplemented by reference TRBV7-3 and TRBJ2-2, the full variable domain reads GAGVSQTPSNKVTEKGKYVELRCDPISGHTALYWYRQSLGQGPEFLIYFQGTGAADDSGLPNDRFFAVRPEGSVSTLKIQRTERGDSAVYLCASSLIGPGELFFGEGSRLTVL.

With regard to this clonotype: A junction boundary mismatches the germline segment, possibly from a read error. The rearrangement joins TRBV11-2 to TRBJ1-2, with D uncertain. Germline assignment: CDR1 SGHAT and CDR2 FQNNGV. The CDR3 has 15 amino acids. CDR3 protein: CASNLDAMVGRGYTF. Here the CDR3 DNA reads TGTGCCAGCAACTTAGATGCGATGGTAGGGAGAGGCTACACCTTC.

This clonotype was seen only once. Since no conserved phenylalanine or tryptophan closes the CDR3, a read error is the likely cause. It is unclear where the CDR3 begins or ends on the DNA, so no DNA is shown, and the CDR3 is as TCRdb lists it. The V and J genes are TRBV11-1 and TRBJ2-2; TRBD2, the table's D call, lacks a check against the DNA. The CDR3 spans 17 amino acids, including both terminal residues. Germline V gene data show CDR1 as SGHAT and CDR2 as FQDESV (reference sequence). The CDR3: CASSARLFLVNTGEQFI.

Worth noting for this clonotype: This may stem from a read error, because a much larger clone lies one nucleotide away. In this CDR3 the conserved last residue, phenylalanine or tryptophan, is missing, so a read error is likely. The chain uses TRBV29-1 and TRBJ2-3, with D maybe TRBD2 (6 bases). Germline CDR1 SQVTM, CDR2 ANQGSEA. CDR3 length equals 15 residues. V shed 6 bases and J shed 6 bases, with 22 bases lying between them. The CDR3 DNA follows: TGCAGCGTCGCCTATGGGATCGGGAGTGCTGATACGCAGTATGTT. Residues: CSVAYGIGSADTQYV.

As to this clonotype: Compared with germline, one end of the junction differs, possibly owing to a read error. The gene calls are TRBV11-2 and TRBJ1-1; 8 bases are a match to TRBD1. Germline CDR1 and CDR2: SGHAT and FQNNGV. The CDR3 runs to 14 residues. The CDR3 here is CANRYTGGKAEAFF. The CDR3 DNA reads TGTGCCAACAGATATACAGGGGGGAAGGCTGAAGCCTTCTTT.

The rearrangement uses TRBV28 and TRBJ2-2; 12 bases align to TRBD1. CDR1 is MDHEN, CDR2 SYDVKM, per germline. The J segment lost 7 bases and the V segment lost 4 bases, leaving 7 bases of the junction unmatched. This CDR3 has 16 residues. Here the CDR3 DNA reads TGTGCCAGCAGTTCGTGGGACAGGGGGCTGATCGGGGAGCTGTTTTTT. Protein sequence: CASSSWDRGLIGELFF.

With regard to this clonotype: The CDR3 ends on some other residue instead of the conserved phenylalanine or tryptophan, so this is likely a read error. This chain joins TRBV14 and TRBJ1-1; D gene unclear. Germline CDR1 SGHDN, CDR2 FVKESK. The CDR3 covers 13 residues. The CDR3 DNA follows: TGTGCCAGCAGGCAAGCCACAGTAGGTTGGGCTTTCTCT. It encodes CASRQATVGWAFS.

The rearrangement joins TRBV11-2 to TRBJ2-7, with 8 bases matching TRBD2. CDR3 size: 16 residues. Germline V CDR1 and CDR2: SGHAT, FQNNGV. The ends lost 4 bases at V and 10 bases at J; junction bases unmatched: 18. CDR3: CASSYGGRTTGSEQYF. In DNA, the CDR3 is TGTGCCAGCAGCTACGGCGGGAGGACCACAGGAAGCGAACAGTACTTC.

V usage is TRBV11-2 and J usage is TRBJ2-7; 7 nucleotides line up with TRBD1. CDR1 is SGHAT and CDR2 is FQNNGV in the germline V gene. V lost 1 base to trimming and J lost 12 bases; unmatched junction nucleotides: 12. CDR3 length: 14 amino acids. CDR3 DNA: TGTGCCAGCAGCTTAGTGAGGGGGCTTGGCGAGATGTACTTC. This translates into CASSLVRGLGEMYF.

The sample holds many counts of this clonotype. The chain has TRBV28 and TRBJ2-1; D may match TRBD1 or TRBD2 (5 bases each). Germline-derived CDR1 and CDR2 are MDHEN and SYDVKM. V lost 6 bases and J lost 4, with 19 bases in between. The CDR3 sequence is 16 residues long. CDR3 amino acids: CASSSLRGVLYNEQFF. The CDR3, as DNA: TGTGCCAGCAGCTCTTTGAGGGGAGTGCTATACAATGAGCAGTTCTTC.